The entry that follows covers one T cell receptor (beta chain) sequence. The antigen is undetermined. These data come from a study of untreated major depressive disorder. Overall study results and limits: Private clones made up every subject's top five TRBV05-01 clones. Depressed patients' CD4+ T cells carried increased TRBV05-01 (Vbeta 5.1) usage versus control CD4+ T cells.

V gave up 5 bases and J gave up 1 base, with 11 bases separating them. Germline CDR1 reads SGHTA; CDR2 reads FQGNSA. This CDR3 is 15 amino acids long. Assay used: immunoSEQ multiplex PCR; TCRdb lists only in-frame clones, some missing. The sample records more than 20,000 clones, 90% to 95% being singletons. The sequence was obtained from a man aged 25-45 years in good health. The sample taken for sequencing was CD4+ T cells from PBMCs. The J gene is TRBJ2-2, the V gene TRBV7-2, with D hard to call. In nucleotides, the CDR3 is TGTGCCAGCAGCATACTGGGAAGGAACACCGGGGAGCTGTTTTTT. Protein sequence: CASSILGRNTGELFF.